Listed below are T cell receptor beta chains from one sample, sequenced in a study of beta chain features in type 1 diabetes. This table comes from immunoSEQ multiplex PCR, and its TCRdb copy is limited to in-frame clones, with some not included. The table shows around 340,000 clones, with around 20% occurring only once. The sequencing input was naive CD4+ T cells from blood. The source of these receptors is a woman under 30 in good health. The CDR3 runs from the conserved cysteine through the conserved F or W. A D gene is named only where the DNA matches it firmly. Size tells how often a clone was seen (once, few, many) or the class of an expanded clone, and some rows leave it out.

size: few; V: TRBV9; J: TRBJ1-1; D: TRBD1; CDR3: CASSAGQGAGKTEAFF; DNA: TGTGCCAGCAGCGCCGGACAGGGGGCCGGAAAAACTGAAGCTTTCTTT
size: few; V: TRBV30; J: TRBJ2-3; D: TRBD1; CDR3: CAWSVQGPQAQYF; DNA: TGTGCCTGGAGTGTACAGGGGCCCCAGGCGCAGTATTTT
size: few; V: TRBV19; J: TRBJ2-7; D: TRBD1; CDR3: CASSIERGPEQYF; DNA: TGTGCCAGTAGTATAGAGAGGGGGCCGGAGCAGTACTTC
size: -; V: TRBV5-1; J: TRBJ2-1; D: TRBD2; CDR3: CASSLEYAGGPDNEQFF; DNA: TGCGCCAGCAGCTTGGAATATGCGGGAGGGCCGGACAATGAGCAGTTCTTC
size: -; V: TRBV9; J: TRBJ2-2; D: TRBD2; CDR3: CASSVPGGGTGELFF; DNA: TGTGCCAGCAGCGTTCCGGGAGGGGGGACCGGGGAGCTGTTTTTT
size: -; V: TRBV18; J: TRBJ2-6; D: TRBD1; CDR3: CASSQGANGANVLTF; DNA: TGTGCCAGCTCACAGGGGGCGAATGGGGCCAACGTCCTGACTTTC
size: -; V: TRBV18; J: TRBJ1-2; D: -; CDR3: CASSPYQSGDGYTF; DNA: TGTGCCAGCTCACCTTATCAATCAGGGGACGGCTACACCTTC
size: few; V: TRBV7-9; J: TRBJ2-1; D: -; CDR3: CASSLKETYNEQFF; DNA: TGTGCCAGCAGCTTAAAGGAGACCTACAATGAGCAGTTCTTC
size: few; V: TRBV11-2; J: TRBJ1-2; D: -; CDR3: CASSLSGPGDYGYTF; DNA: TGTGCCAGCAGCTTGTCAGGGCCAGGGGACTATGGCTACACCTTC
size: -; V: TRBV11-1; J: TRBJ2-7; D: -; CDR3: CASSTGGPRNEQYF; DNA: TGTGCCAGCAGCACCGGGGGTCCGAGGAACGAGCAGTACTTC
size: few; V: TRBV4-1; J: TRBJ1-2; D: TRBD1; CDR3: CASSREGQGAYGYTF; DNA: TGCGCCAGCAGCCGGGAGGGACAGGGGGCGTATGGCTACACCTTC
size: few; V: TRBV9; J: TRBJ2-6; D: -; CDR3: CASSATGTATGANVLTF; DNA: TGTGCCAGCAGCGCCACCGGCACAGCTACTGGGGCCAACGTCCTGACTTTC
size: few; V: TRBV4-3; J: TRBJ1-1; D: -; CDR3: CASSQDGRGTEAFF; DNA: TGCGCCAGCAGCCAAGATGGAAGGGGCACTGAAGCTTTCTTT
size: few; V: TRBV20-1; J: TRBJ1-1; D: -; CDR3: CSGRENTEAFF; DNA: TGCAGTGGCAGGGAGAACACTGAAGCTTTCTTT
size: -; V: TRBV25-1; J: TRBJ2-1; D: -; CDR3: CASVRAGRNEQFF; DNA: TGTGCCAGTGTTCGTGCGGGTAGGAATGAGCAGTTCTTC
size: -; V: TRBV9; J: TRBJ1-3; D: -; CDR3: CASSGGLQGNTIYF; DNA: TGTGCCAGCAGCGGAGGACTGCAAGGAAACACCATATATTTT
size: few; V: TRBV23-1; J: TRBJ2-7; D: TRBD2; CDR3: CANPRDPGGRSSYEQYF; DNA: TGCGCCAACCCCAGGGACCCGGGGGGGAGGAGCTCCTACGAGCAGTACTTC
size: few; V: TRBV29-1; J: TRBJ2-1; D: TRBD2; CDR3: CSVARTSGRAYNEQFF; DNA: TGCAGCGTTGCCCGGACTAGCGGGAGGGCCTACAATGAGCAGTTCTTC
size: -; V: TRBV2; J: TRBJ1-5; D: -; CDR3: CASGDSYSNQPQHF; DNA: TGTGCCAGCGGAGACAGCTATAGCAATCAGCCCCAGCATTTT
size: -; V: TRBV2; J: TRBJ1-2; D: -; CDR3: CASTLSGGPNYGYTF; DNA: TGTGCCAGCACCCTTTCAGGAGGACCCAACTATGGCTACACCTTC